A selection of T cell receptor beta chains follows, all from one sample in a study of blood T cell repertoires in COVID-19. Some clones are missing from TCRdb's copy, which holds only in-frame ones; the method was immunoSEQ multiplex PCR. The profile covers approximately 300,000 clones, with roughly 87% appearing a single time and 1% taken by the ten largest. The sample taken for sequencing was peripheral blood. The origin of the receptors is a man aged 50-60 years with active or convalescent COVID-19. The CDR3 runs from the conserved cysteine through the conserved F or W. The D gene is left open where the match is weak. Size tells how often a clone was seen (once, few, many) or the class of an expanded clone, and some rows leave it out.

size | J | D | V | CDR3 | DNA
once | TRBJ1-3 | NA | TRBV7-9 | CASSFDQGTIYF | TGTGCCAGCAGCTTCGACCAGGGGACCATATATTTT
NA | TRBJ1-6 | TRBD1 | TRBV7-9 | CASSRDRINSPLHF | TGTGCCAGCAGCCGGGACAGGATTAATTCACCCCTCCACTTT
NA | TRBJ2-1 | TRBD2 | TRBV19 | CASSILGGSYNEQFF | TGTGCCAGTAGTATCTTGGGGGGGTCCTACAATGAGCAGTTCTTC
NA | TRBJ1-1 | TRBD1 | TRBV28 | CASTPTGDEAFF | TGTGCCAGCACCCCGACAGGGGATGAAGCTTTCTTT
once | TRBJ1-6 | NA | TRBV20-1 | CSASKPGSSSYNSPLHF | TGCAGTGCTAGTAAGCCAGGATCAAGCTCCTATAATTCACCCCTCCACTTT
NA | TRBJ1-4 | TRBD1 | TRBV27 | CASSLSGTGVYAATNEKLFF | TGTGCCAGCAGTTTATCCGGGACAGGGGTTTATGCTGCAACTAATGAAAAACTGTTTTTT
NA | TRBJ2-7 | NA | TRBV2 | CASSRSSYEQYF | TGTGCCAGCAGCCGGAGTTCCTACGAGCAGTACTTC
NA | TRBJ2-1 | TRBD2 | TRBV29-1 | CSVEGGGRAPFTYNEQFF | TGCAGCGTTGAAGGGGGCGGGAGGGCCCCATTTACCTACAATGAGCAGTTCTTC
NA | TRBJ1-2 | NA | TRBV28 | CASSLGDRGYGYTF | TGTGCCAGCAGTTTAGGAGATCGTGGCTATGGCTACACCTTC
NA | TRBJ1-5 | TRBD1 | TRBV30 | CALGTGESFRYQPQHF | TGTGCCCTCGGGACAGGGGAATCTTTCCGCTATCAGCCCCAGCATTTT
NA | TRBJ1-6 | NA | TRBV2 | CASKGEDSPLHF | TGTGCCAGCAAAGGGGAGGATTCACCCCTCCACTTT
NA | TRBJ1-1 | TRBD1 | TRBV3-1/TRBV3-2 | CASSRYGQGNRGNTEAFF | TGTGCCAGCAGCCGGTACGGACAGGGGAATAGAGGGAACACTGAAGCTTTCTTT
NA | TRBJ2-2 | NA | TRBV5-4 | CASSLRASVTGELFF | TGTGCCAGCTCCCTACGAGCCTCGGTCACCGGGGAGCTGTTTTTT
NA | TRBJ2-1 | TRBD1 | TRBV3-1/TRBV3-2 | CASRTGGSEQFF | TGTGCCAGTCGGACAGGGGGGAGTGAGCAGTTCTTC
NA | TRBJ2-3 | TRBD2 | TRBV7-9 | CASSSAGGMYTDTQYF | TGTGCCAGCAGTTCAGCGGGAGGGATGTACACAGATACGCAGTATTTT
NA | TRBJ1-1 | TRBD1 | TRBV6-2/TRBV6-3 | CASSWTGGVGAFF | TGTGCCAGCAGTTGGACAGGGGGCGTAGGAGCTTTCTTT
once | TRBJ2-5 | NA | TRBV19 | CASSIGQQETQYF | TGTGCCAGTAGTATAGGACAGCAAGAGACCCAGTACTTC
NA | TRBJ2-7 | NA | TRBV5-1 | CASSLVTGLAYEQYF | TGCGCCAGCAGCTTAGTGACAGGACTGGCCTACGAGCAGTACTTC
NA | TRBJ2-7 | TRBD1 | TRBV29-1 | CSVNYGTAYEQYF | TGCAGCGTGAATTATGGGACAGCCTACGAGCAGTACTTC
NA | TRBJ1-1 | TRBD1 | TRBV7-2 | CASSLKRTGAVSGTEAFF | TGTGCCAGCAGCTTAAAACGGACAGGGGCCGTATCAGGGACTGAAGCTTTCTTT
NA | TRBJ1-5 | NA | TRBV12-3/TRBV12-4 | CASSLGPGAQHF | TGTGCCAGCAGTTTAGGGCCAGGGGCCCAGCATTTT
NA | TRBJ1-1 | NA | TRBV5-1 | CASSLSGDMGTEAFF | TGCGCCAGCAGCTTGAGCGGGGATATGGGCACTGAAGCTTTCTTT
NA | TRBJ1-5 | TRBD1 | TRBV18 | CASSGTGNQPQHF | TGTGCCAGCTCGGGGACAGGCAATCAGCCCCAGCATTTT
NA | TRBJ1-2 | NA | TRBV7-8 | CASSLYLTGNYGYTF | TGTGCCAGCAGCTTATATCTCACAGGGAACTATGGCTACACCTTC
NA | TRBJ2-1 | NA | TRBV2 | CASSGPPKTIVNEQFF | TGTGCCAGCAGTGGCCCGCCAAAGACTATAGTTAATGAGCAGTTCTTC
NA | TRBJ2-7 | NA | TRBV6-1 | CASSPVERYEQYF | TGTGCCAGCAGCCCCGTAGAGCGCTACGAGCAGTACTTC
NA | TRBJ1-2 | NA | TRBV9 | CASSVTGFNYGYTF | TGTGCCAGCAGCGTTACAGGATTCAACTATGGCTACACCTTC
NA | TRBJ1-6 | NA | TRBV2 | CASSAEEISPLHF | TGTGCCAGCAGCGCTGAGGAGATTTCACCCCTCCACTTT
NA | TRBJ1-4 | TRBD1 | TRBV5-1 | CASSLGGRGQYEKLFF | TGCGCCAGCAGCTTGGGAGGCAGGGGGCAGTATGAAAAACTGTTTTTT
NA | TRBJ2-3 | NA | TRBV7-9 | CASSFLAAQRTDTQYF | TGTGCCAGCAGCTTTTTAGCGGCCCAACGCACAGATACGCAGTATTTT
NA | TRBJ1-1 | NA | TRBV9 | CASSALGKATEAFF | TGTGCCAGCAGCGCCCTAGGTAAAGCCACTGAAGCTTTCTTT
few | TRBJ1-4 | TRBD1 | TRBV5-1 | CASAPGQEGEKLFF | TGCGCCAGCGCCCCGGGACAGGAAGGTGAAAAACTGTTTTTT
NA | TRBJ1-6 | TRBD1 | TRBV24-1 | CATFAQGVTQDSPLHF | TGTGCCACCTTTGCGCAGGGGGTTACCCAAGATTCACCCCTCCACTTT
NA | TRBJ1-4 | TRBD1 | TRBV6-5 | CASSSTPHRTGGRVFF | TGTGCCAGCAGTTCCACTCCCCACAGGACAGGGGGAAGGGTGTTTTTT
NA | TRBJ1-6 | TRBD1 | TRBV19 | CASSSWTGSSSGNSPLHF | TGTGCCAGTAGTAGTTGGACAGGATCCTCCTCTGGGAATTCACCCCTCCACTTT
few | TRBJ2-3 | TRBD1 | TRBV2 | CASSRDRGQTDTQYF | TGTGCCAGCAGTCGCGACAGGGGACAAACAGATACGCAGTATTTT
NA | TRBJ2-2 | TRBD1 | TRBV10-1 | CASSASGGTGELFF | TGCGCCAGCAGTGCTTCAGGGGGAACCGGGGAGCTGTTTTTT
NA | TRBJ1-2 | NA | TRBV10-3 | CAISAQQQVLDGYTF | TGTGCCATCAGTGCACAGCAACAGGTACTCGATGGCTACACCTTC
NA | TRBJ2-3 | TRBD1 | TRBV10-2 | CASSIQRGEDRGRPDTQYF | TGCGCCAGCAGTATCCAACGGGGAGAGGACAGGGGGCGACCAGATACGCAGTATTTT
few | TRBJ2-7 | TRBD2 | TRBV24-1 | CATSDHPHSGGAYEQYF | TGTGCCACCAGTGACCATCCCCATAGCGGGGGGGCCTACGAGCAGTACTTC
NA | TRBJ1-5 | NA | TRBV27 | CASTRSGQPQHF | TGTGCCAGCACCCGCTCCGGGCAGCCCCAGCATTTT
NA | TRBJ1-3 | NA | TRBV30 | CAWSENRPGNTIYF | TGTGCCTGGAGTGAAAACAGGCCAGGAAACACCATATATTTT
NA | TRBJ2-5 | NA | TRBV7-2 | CASSLRRGTQETQYF | TGTGCCAGCAGCTTACGCCGGGGGACCCAAGAGACCCAGTACTTC
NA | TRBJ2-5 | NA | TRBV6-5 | CASSYSGGAAGTQYF | TGTGCCAGCAGTTACTCTGGGGGCGCGGCAGGGACCCAGTACTTC
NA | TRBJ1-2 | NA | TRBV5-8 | CASSFWTGTPYGYTF | TGTGCCAGCAGCTTCTGGACCGGGACTCCCTATGGCTACACCTTC
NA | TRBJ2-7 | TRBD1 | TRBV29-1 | CSVEGGTGAHEQYF | TGCAGCGTTGAAGGGGGGACAGGGGCCCACGAGCAGTACTTC
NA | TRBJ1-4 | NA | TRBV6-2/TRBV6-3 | CASSYAGKLFF | TGTGCCAGCAGTTATGCAGGGAAACTGTTTTTT
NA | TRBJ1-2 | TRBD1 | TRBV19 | CASSHWTGETLYGYTF | TGTGCCAGTAGCCATTGGACAGGAGAGACGCTCTATGGCTACACCTTC
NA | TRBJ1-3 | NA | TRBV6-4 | CASSDSKQGRNTIYF | TGTGCCAGCAGTGACTCGAAACAGGGTCGAAACACCATATATTTT
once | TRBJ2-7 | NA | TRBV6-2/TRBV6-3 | CASSYGQGEVFEQYF | TGTGCCAGCAGTTACGGGCAGGGTGAGGTGTTCGAGCAGTACTTC
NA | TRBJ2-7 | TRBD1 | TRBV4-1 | CASSQETGYEQYF | TGCGCCAGCAGCCAAGAGACAGGGTACGAGCAGTACTTC
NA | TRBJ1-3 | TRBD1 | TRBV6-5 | CATWTGERNTIYF | TGTGCCACTTGGACAGGGGAAAGAAACACCATATATTTT
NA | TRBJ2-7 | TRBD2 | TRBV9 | CASSVVAGVLYF | TGTGCCAGCAGCGTCGTAGCGGGAGTACTTTACTTC
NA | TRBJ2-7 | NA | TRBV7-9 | CASSSSGGHYEQYF | TGTGCCAGCAGCTCCTCCGGGGGGCACTACGAGCAGTACTTC
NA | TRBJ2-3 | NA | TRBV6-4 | CASSESGSTDTQYF | TGTGCCAGCAGTGAATCGGGGAGCACAGATACGCAGTATTTT
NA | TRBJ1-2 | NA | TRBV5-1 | CASSLVSLGDGYTF | TGCGCCAGCAGCTTGGTTTCCCTAGGCGACGGCTACACCTTC
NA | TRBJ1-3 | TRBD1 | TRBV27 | CASSLSDRPSGNTIYF | TGTGCCAGCAGTTTATCGGACAGGCCCTCTGGAAACACCATATATTTT
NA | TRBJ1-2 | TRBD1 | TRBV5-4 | CASRSGTGGDYGYTF | TGTGCCAGCAGATCCGGGACAGGGGGCGACTATGGCTACACCTTC